Below are 18 T cell receptor beta chains sequenced from a single sample in a study of control samples from healthy donors and cancer patients. The data were produced by immunoSEQ multiplex PCR, yet TCRdb's version contains in-frame clones alone and is incomplete. This sample carries approximately 150,000 clones, around 90% of them seen once, and the ten largest clones take approximately 7.2%. Sequences were obtained from blood. The receptors come from a man aged 18 to 35 in good health.

The V gene is TRBV29-1, the J gene TRBJ2-3, with 12 bases that match TRBD1. V shed 3 bases and J 2 bases; nucleotides not matched to a gene: 12. The CDR3 is 18 residues long. Looked up from germline, CDR1 is SQVTM and CDR2 is ANQGSEA. The CDR3 region is CSVDGDRGRGVPTDTQYF. The CDR3 DNA reads TGCAGCGTTGACGGGGACAGGGGGCGCGGGGTACCCACAGATACGCAGTATTTT.

J is TRBJ1-1 and V is TRBV3-1 (or the pseudogene TRBV3-2); the D gene is possibly TRBD1 (6 bases). V shed 10 bases and J shed 6 bases, with 18 bases lying between them. Germline V CDR1 and CDR2: LGHDT, YNNKEL (reference sequence). This CDR3 is 13 amino acids long. As DNA, the CDR3 is TGTGCCATCTTGGGGGGCGCCGCCCCTGAAGCTTTCTTT. Protein sequence: CAILGGAAPEAFF.

The chain carries TRBV5-1 and TRBJ2-6; D call uncertain. CDR1 and CDR2 (germline): SGHRS, YFSETQ. CDR3 length: 15 amino acids. V was trimmed by 0 bases and J by 0 bases, leaving 4 bases between them. The CDR3 region is CASSLGSSGANVLTF. CDR3 DNA: TGCGCCAGCAGCTTGGGCAGCTCTGGGGCCAACGTCCTGACTTTC.

The chain links TRBV9 to TRBJ2-6, with D maybe TRBD2 (7 bases). V shed 0 bases and J shed 2 bases, with 9 bases lying between them. The germline V gene encodes CDR1 SGDLS and CDR2 YYNGEE. CDR3 length: 16 residues. CDR3 sequence reads: CASSVVRGPGANVLTF. For the CDR3, the DNA is TGTGCCAGCAGCGTAGTGCGGGGGCCTGGGGCCAACGTCCTGACTTTC.

DNA of the CDR3: TGTGCCAGCAGCTCGCAGGGACGGCACCCTCAGCCCCAGCATTTT. Encoded protein: CASSSQGRHPQPQHF. The chain couples TRBV7-2 to TRBJ1-5, with D possibly TRBD1 on 5 matching bases. Germline V CDR1 and CDR2: SGHTA, FQGNSA. The germline V and J ends were trimmed by 4 bases and 6 bases, with 16 bases remaining between them. The CDR3 loop spans 15 amino acids.

The chain links TRBV5-6 to TRBJ1-2; D is possibly TRBD1 (5 bases). The CDR3 spans 14 residues. Germline lookup yields CDR1 SGHDT and CDR2 YYEEEE. The V and J ends lost 1 base and 7 bases respectively, with 14 bases between them. The CDR3 nucleotides are TGTGCCAGCAGCTTGTTGAGACAGAGAGTTGGCTACACCTTC. This gives the protein CASSLLRQRVGYTF. The entire variable domain, with the rest obtained from reference TRBV5-6 and TRBJ1-2, is as follows: DAGVTQSPTHLIKTRGQQVTLRCSPKSGHDTVSWYQQALGQGPQFIFQYYEEEERQRGNFPDRFSGHQFPNYSSELNVNALLLGDSALYLCASSLLRQRVGYTFGSGTRLTVV.

The gene calls are TRBV7-2 and TRBJ1-2; the D is unclear. The germline CDR1 and CDR2 sequences are SGHTA and FQGNSA. This CDR3 contains 15 residues. V was shortened by 0 bases and J by 2 bases, with 10 bases between the two germline ends. The CDR3 spells CASSLAYGINYGYTF. CDR3 bases: TGTGCCAGCAGCTTAGCGTACGGCATCAACTATGGCTACACCTTC.

The rearrangement joins TRBV15 to TRBJ2-3; 8 positions match TRBD1. This CDR3 has 14 residues. With 11 bases clipped from V and 0 bases from J, the junction kept 7 bases outside the gene matches. CDR1 and CDR2 (germline): LNHNV, YYDKDF (reference sequence). The CDR3 loop reads CASADRVSTDTQYF. The CDR3 nucleotides are TGTGCCTCCGCGGACAGGGTCAGCACAGATACGCAGTATTTT.

The chain links TRBV2 to TRBJ2-7, with TRBD1 matching 9 bases. The junction had 9 bases not matched to a gene; V was cut back by 2 bases and J by 4 bases. This CDR3 region has 16 residues. From germline, CDR1 is SNHLY and CDR2 FYNNEI. The CDR3: CASSERETGGVYEQYF. Here the CDR3 DNA reads TGTGCCAGCAGTGAAAGGGAGACAGGGGGGGTATACGAGCAGTACTTC.

The genes are TRBV5-1 and TRBJ1-3; D gene unclear. CDR1 is SGHRS and CDR2 is YFSETQ in the germline V gene. The CDR3 contains 15 residues. The V gene lost 4 bases and the J gene lost 4 bases, with 15 bases spanning the gap. CDR3 region: CASSPTARAGNTIYF. For the CDR3, the DNA is TGCGCCAGCAGCCCCACGGCGAGGGCGGGAAACACCATATATTTT.

The rearrangement links TRBV7-9 to TRBJ2-2; D might be TRBD1 (6 bases). The V end was cut by 1 base, the J end by 4 bases, with 13 bases between. Germline V gives CDR1 SEHNR, CDR2 FQNEAQ (reference sequence). The CDR3 runs 16 residues. CDR3 nucleotides: TGTGCCAGCAGCTTAGTGGACAGACCGGGCACCGGGGAGCTGTTTTTT. This encodes CASSLVDRPGTGELFF.

The CDR3 protein is CASSPRGAETQYF. CDR3 nucleotide sequence: TGTGCCAGCAGCCCCCGGGGGGCTGAGACCCAGTACTTC. The genes are TRBV6-5 and TRBJ2-5; possibly TRBD2 for D (7 bases). The V end lost 6 bases, the J end lost 5 bases, and 13 bases lay between the germline ends. CDR1 is MNHEY and CDR2 is SVGAGI in the germline V gene. The CDR3 consists of 13 residues.

The chain uses TRBV14 and TRBJ2-3; 13 positions agree with TRBD2. Trimming removed 5 bases from V and 6 bases from J; junction bases left unmatched: 2. Germline V gives CDR1 SGHDN, CDR2 FVKESK. CDR3 length: 14 residues. The CDR3 DNA reads TGTGCCAGCAGCACTAGCGGGGGGGTGGATACGCAGTATTTT. Residues: CASSTSGGVDTQYF.

The rearrangement uses TRBV13 and TRBJ1-2; the D gene is possibly TRBD1 (6 bases). The CDR3 covers 13 residues. The germline gives CDR1 PRHDT, CDR2 FYEKMQ (reference sequence). V was shortened by 6 bases and J by 8 bases, with 16 bases between the two germline ends. CDR3 amino acids: CASSPTGWEGYTF. In nucleotides, the CDR3 is TGTGCCAGCAGTCCTACAGGGTGGGAGGGCTACACCTTC.

The chain carries TRBV30 and TRBJ1-5, with D possibly being TRBD1 (6 bases). Germline V gene sequence: CDR1 GTSNPN, CDR2 SVGIG (reference sequence). The length of the CDR3 is 15 residues. The ends were cut back, 1 base at V and 5 bases at J, with 15 bases in the middle. The CDR3 sequence is CAWSARGGWDQPQHF. The CDR3 bases are TGTGCCTGGAGTGCCCGAGGGGGGTGGGATCAGCCCCAGCATTTT.

CDR3 coding DNA: TGTGCCAGCAGCTTCGTCGCGGGGGGGGCCGGGGAGCTGTTTTTT. This gives the protein CASSFVAGGAGELFF. The rearrangement joins TRBV11-2 to TRBJ2-2; TRBD2 aligns across 9 bases. Losses at the gene ends were 3 bases for V and 6 bases for J; bases not matched to a gene: 5. Germline CDR1 reads SGHAT; CDR2 reads FQNNGV. This CDR3 has 15 amino acids.

The chain uses TRBV6-5 and TRBJ2-3; 9 bases align to TRBD1. With 4 bases clipped from V and 3 bases from J, the junction kept 8 bases outside the gene matches. CDR3 size: 16 residues. CDR1 is MNHEY and CDR2 is SVGAGI in the germline V gene. CDR3 in DNA: TGTGCCAGCAGTTCCCCGGGACAGGGTAGGACAGATACGCAGTATTTT. This sequence encodes CASSSPGQGRTDTQYF.

The chain has TRBV7-3 and TRBJ2-7, with 11 nucleotides matching TRBD1. Germline values: CDR1 SGHTA, CDR2 FQGTGA. The CDR3 is 15 amino acids. The V gene end was trimmed by 1 base and the J gene end by 4 bases; junction bases not matched to a gene: 3. DNA for the CDR3: TGTGCCAGCAGCTTAATGGGGGACAGGGGGTACGAGCAGTACTTC. Its translation: CASSLMGDRGYEQYF. Looking up the rest from reference TRBV7-3 and TRBJ2-7 gives the full variable domain: GAGVSQTPSNKVTEKGKYVELRCDPISGHTALYWYRQSLGQGPEFLIYFQGTGAADDSGLPNDRFFAVRPEGSVSTLKIQRTERGDSAVYLCASSLMGDRGYEQYFGPGTRLTVT.